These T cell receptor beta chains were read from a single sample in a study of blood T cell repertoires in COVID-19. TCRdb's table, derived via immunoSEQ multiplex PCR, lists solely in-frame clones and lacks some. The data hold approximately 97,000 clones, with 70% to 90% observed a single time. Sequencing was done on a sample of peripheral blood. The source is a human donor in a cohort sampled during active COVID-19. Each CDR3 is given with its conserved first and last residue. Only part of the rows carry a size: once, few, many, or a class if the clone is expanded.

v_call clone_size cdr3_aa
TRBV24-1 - CATIHLSGFEASGYNEQFF
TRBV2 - CASREEPQSYEQYF
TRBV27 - CASIWTSGRLFPYEQYF
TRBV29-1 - CSVETLYGVDGYTF
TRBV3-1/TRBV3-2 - CASSRRLAGATGELFF
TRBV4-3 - CASSQDGGRENEQYF
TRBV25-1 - CASSEWGRGPGGYTF
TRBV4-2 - CASAGGQDINEKLFF
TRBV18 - CASSPRQRGMNTEAFF
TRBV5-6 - CASSLHPRGRLNGYTF
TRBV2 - CASSGDWTSGRAKDTQYF
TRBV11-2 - CASSLSDAGTEAFF
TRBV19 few CASSMGLAGVREELFF
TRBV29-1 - CSVEVSRTAYNEQFF
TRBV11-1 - CASGPWTGEAFF
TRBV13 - CASRPGGSYEQYF